The 27 T cell receptor beta chains in this list originate from one sample, sequenced in a study of CD8 T cells in ankylosing spondylitis. Each CDR3 protein gets one entry after TCRdb re-called the 5' RACE reads with MiXCR. The table lists 700,000 to 850,000 distinct CDR3 sequences, around 11% of them singletons, with more than 0.5% in the top ten. Whole-study findings and limits: Seemingly distinctive of ankylosing spondylitis blood was a TCR beta motif formed by eight highly homologous variants.

No antigen has been identified for these receptors. Sequencing was carried out using blood, either unsorted or a sorted T cell fraction (not recorded which). Receptors were obtained from a male donor with ankylosing spondylitis.

In this sample, this clonotype turned up many times. The V gene is TRBV29-1, the J gene TRBJ2-7; D tentatively fits TRBD1 or TRBD2 (6 bases each). Germline CDR1 and CDR2: SQVTM and ANQGSEA. Trimming removed 5 bases from V and 1 base from J, with 15 bases in between. The CDR3 length is 14 residues. The CDR3 sequence is CSVKNRGTSYEQYF. The CDR3, as DNA: TGCAGCGTTAAAAATCGCGGGACATCCTACGAGCAGTACTTC.

Of note for this clonotype: It may be a read error: a sequence one base away is much more abundant. The rearrangement links TRBV4-3 to TRBJ2-3; no definite D call. The CDR3 has 14 amino acids. The germline V gene encodes CDR1 LGHNA and CDR2 YSLEER. V was shortened by 1 base and J by 4 bases, with 9 bases between the two germline ends. The CDR3 DNA sequence: TGCGCCAGCAGCCAAGGGATTGGGTCAGATACGCAGTATTTT. Its protein product is CASSQGIGSDTQYF.

This clonotype was observed a handful of times. For the CDR3, the DNA is TGCGCCAGCAGCTTCGTGACTAGCGGGGAGAGCTACGAGCAGTACTTC. Translating it yields CASSFVTSGESYEQYF. V gene TRBV5-1 combines with J gene TRBJ2-7; 11 positions match TRBD2. V lost 2 bases and J lost 3; bases outside the gene matches: 7. CDR1 and CDR2 (germline): SGHRS, YFSETQ. The length of the CDR3 is 16 residues.

There are many counts of this clonotype. This chain uses TRBV7-2 with TRBJ2-1; D uncertain. This CDR3 is 14 amino acids long. Deletions cut 5 bases from V and 2 bases from J, with 10 bases between. Germline-derived CDR1 and CDR2 are SGHTA and FQGNSA. The CDR3 nucleotides are TGTGCCAGCAGCCGGAGAACCACCTACAATGAGCAGTTCTTC. As protein: CASSRRTTYNEQFF.

This clonotype was observed a handful of times. The rearrangement joins TRBV7-2 to TRBJ2-7; D might be TRBD2 (5 bases). The CDR3 consists of 16 residues. Germline CDR1 reads SGHTA; CDR2 reads FQGNSA. V lost 4 bases, J lost 5 bases, and 21 bases lay in between. The DNA for the CDR3 is TGTGCCAGCAGCTCATACCTACACCGTTGGGGAGACGAGCAGTACTTC. It specifies CASSSYLHRWGDEQYF.

This clonotype was observed a few times. The chain is built from TRBV15 and TRBJ2-7; D uncertain. Germline lookup yields CDR1 LNHNV and CDR2 YYDKDF (reference sequence). The length of the CDR3 is 13 residues. Trimming removed 1 base from V and 3 bases from J, with 7 bases in between. For the CDR3, the DNA is TGTGCCACCAGCAGAGTTATCCTCTACGAGCAGTACTTC. This encodes CATSRVILYEQYF.

This clonotype was seen only a few times. The genes are TRBV20-1 and TRBJ2-3, with D possibly being TRBD1 or TRBD2 (6 bases each). CDR1 DFQATT and CDR2 SNEGSKA come from the germline V gene (reference sequence). The V end was cut by 0 bases, the J end by 4 bases, with 11 bases between. CDR3 length: 14 amino acids. Here the CDR3 reads CSARDPGAADTQYF. DNA of the CDR3: TGCAGTGCTAGAGATCCGGGGGCGGCAGATACGCAGTATTTT.

The genes are TRBV9 and TRBJ1-3; TRBD1 aligns across 7 bases. The CDR3 extends over 14 amino acids. Germline CDR1 and CDR2: SGDLS and YYNGEE. J was trimmed by 8 bases and V by 2 bases; bases with no gene match: 7. In DNA, the CDR3 is TGTGCCAGCAGCGTGAATAACAGGGGAGACACCATATATTTT. It translates to CASSVNNRGDTIYF.

The CDR3 coding sequence is TGCAGTGCTAACGCCTTTCCCCACTATGGCTACACCTTC. Protein: CSANAFPHYGYTF. The chain couples TRBV20-1 to TRBJ1-2; no definite D call. CDR1 and CDR2 (germline): DFQATT, SNEGSKA (reference sequence). This CDR3 spans 13 amino acids. With 4 bases removed from V and 3 bases from J, the gap between germline ends came to 12 bases.

The sample holds a few counts of this clonotype. The chain couples TRBV12-3 or TRBV12-4 to TRBJ1-1; tentatively, D is TRBD1 (6 bases). V dropped 5 bases and J dropped 11 bases, with 18 bases sitting between them. The CDR3 spans 13 residues. The CDR3 spells CASSVTGYYFAFF. The CDR3 DNA is TGTGCCAGCAGTGTTACAGGGTATTATTTCGCTTTCTTT.

V usage is TRBV12-3 or TRBV12-4 and J usage is TRBJ2-2; TRBD2 is a possible D gene (5 bases). The CDR3 totals 16 residues. Trimming stripped 5 bases from V and 4 bases from J, with 17 bases between. CDR3 residues: CASSAVGSVVTGELFF. The CDR3 nucleotides read TGTGCCAGCAGTGCCGTGGGTAGCGTGGTCACCGGGGAGCTGTTTTTT.

This chain's CDR3 is CSASPGQVAGNQPQHF. As DNA, the CDR3 is TGCAGTGCTAGCCCCGGACAGGTGGCGGGCAATCAGCCCCAGCATTTT. This chain uses TRBV20-1 with TRBJ1-5, with 7 bases fitting TRBD1. CDR3 length: 16 residues. CDR1 and CDR2 (germline): DFQATT, SNEGSKA (reference sequence). The ends lost 3 bases at V and 2 bases at J; junction bases unmatched: 10.

This clonotype has a handful of counts. The gene calls are TRBV7-6 and TRBJ2-5, with a weak D call TRBD1 (5 bases). Per germline, CDR1 SGHVS and CDR2 FNYEAQ. Deletions cut 7 bases from V and 0 bases from J, with 12 bases between. The CDR3 extends over 14 amino acids. As DNA, the CDR3 is TGTGCCAGCATCCTGGACATGGACCAAGAGACCCAGTACTTC. It is translated as CASILDMDQETQYF.

Only a few counts were recorded for this clonotype. The genes are TRBV7-2 and TRBJ1-2, with a tentative D call TRBD1 (6 bases). Germline V CDR1 and CDR2: SGHTA, FQGNSA. The CDR3 is 14 residues long. Between the trimmed V and J ends, which lost 5 bases and 2 bases, there was a span of 12 bases. This chain's CDR3 is CASSIRTENYGYTF. The CDR3 DNA reads TGTGCCAGCAGCATTAGGACAGAGAACTATGGCTACACCTTC.

This clonotype came up a few times. V gene TRBV29-1 combines with J gene TRBJ2-3, with D uncertain. V was trimmed by 5 bases and J by 2 bases, leaving 17 bases between them. Germline values: CDR1 SQVTM, CDR2 ANQGSEA. The CDR3 covers 15 residues. For the CDR3, the DNA is TGCAGCGTTAACCCCCCGGCAGGTTCCACAGATACGCAGTATTTT. It codes for CSVNPPAGSTDTQYF.

The chain is built from TRBV20-1 and TRBJ2-3; D remains unclear. Trimming cost V 6 bases and J 7 bases, with 17 bases left between them. The CDR3 contains 13 residues. Germline V CDR1 and CDR2: DFQATT, SNEGSKA (reference sequence). CDR3 amino acids: CSAGPVGMNTQYF. Written as DNA, the CDR3 is TGCAGTGCAGGGCCCGTGGGGATGAATACGCAGTATTTT.

The V and J genes are TRBV6-1 and TRBJ1-2; weak D call: TRBD1 (6 bases). V was cut by 6 bases and J by 9 bases, with 17 bases left in between. Germline V CDR1 and CDR2: MNHNS, SASEGT. The CDR3 totals 13 residues. CDR3 coding DNA: TGTGCCAGCAGAACGGCAGGGGTCAGGAGCTACACCTTC. It specifies CASRTAGVRSYTF.

This clonotype has just a few counts. This sequence joins TRBV4-2 and TRBJ2-1; possibly TRBD2 for D (6 bases). Germline CDR1 is LGHNA and CDR2 is YNFKEQ. V shed 8 bases and J shed 5 bases, with 28 bases lying between them. CDR3 size: 18 residues. The CDR3, as DNA: TGTGCCAGCTCGAGCGGGCTCCCACGAGGAGGCATCCACAATGAGCAGTTCTTC. Amino acids: CASSSGLPRGGIHNEQFF.

The chain employs TRBV20-1 and TRBJ2-7, with 8 positions matching TRBD2. The CDR3 consists of 14 residues. The ends lost 3 bases at V and 1 base at J; junction bases unmatched: 5. CDR1 is DFQATT, CDR2 SNEGSKA, per germline (reference sequence). The CDR3 protein is CSARPGLGSYEQYF. CDR3 sequence (DNA): TGCAGTGCTAGGCCGGGACTAGGGTCCTACGAGCAGTACTTC.

This clonotype was recorded at least ten times. The chain combines TRBV5-1 with TRBJ2-7; D not resolved. V lost 0 bases to trimming and J lost 0 bases, with 16 bases between them. Germline CDR1 SGHRS, CDR2 YFSETQ. The CDR3 extends over 17 amino acids. This CDR3 reads CASSLDLVGNPSYEQYF. CDR3 coding DNA: TGCGCCAGCAGCTTGGATCTGGTGGGGAATCCCTCCTACGAGCAGTACTTC.

V is TRBV29-1 and J is TRBJ1-1; D gene ambiguous. V lost 5 bases and J lost 5, with 6 bases in between. Germline V gene sequence: CDR1 SQVTM, CDR2 ANQGSEA. The CDR3 runs to 10 residues. CDR3 DNA: TGCAGCGTTACAAGAACTGAAGCTTTCTTT. Amino acids: CSVTRTEAFF.

This clonotype was found many times. This rearrangement joins TRBV20-1 to TRBJ2-4, with TRBD1 as a possible D gene (6 bases). V dropped 0 bases and J dropped 9 bases, with 15 bases sitting between them. The CDR3 runs to 14 residues. Germline loops: CDR1 DFQATT, CDR2 SNEGSKA (reference sequence). This CDR3 reads CSARDQARGSIQYF. The CDR3 DNA follows: TGCAGTGCTAGAGATCAGGCGAGGGGGAGCATTCAGTACTTC.

This sequence joins TRBV27 and TRBJ1-6; 8 bases fit TRBD1. The germline gives CDR1 MNHEY, CDR2 SMNVEV (reference sequence). V was pared by 0 bases and J by 10 bases, with 11 bases of the junction left unmatched. The CDR3 is made up of 17 amino acids. CDR3: CASSLSPFGQGGSPLHF. Written as DNA, the CDR3 is TGTGCCAGCAGTTTATCCCCATTCGGACAGGGAGGCTCACCCCTCCACTTT.

This clonotype was counted between two and nine times. V usage is TRBV6-1 and J usage is TRBJ2-1, with 13 positions matching TRBD2. After removal of 7 bases from V and 4 bases from J, the junction contained 7 bases not matched to a gene. CDR1 MNHNS and CDR2 SASEGT come from the germline V gene. The CDR3 totals 16 residues. CDR3 sequence: CASTTRLAGGYNEQFF. DNA for the CDR3: TGTGCCAGCACCACCCGACTAGCGGGGGGTTACAATGAGCAGTTCTTC.

The CDR3 coding sequence is TGTGCCATCAGGGGACAGTGGGATGAAAAACTGTTTTTT. It yields the protein CAIRGQWDEKLFF. J is TRBJ1-4 and V is TRBV10-3, with TRBD1 identical over 7 bases. Trimming took 6 bases from V and 6 from J; bases not matched to a gene: 4. This CDR3 region has 13 residues. Germline-derived CDR1 and CDR2 are ENHRY and SYGVKD.

Here the CDR3 reads CASSSLWSQVTDTQYF. The CDR3, as DNA: TGTGCCAGCTCATCCCTCTGGTCTCAGGTCACAGATACGCAGTATTTT. The V and J genes are TRBV18 and TRBJ2-3; no reliable D call. CDR3 length: 16 residues. V was trimmed by 5 bases and J by 2 bases, leaving 17 bases between them. The germline CDR1 and CDR2 sequences are KGHSH and LQKENI.

The chain recombines TRBV24-1 with TRBJ1-4; D unresolved. CDR1 and CDR2 (germline): KGHDR, SFDVKD. Deletions cut 4 bases from V and 4 bases from J, with 9 bases between. The CDR3 runs to 14 residues. The DNA for the CDR3 is TGTGCCACCAGTGACCACGGACTTAATGAAAAACTGTTTTTT. Translated: CATSDHGLNEKLFF.